This T cell receptor beta chain is drawn from a study of glioma-infiltrating T cells (dated by TCRdb to about 2016). Describing the broader study: Sequencing of TCR alpha- and beta-chain repertoires was performed on glioma tissue, on non-neoplastic brain tissue, and on matched peripheral blood mononuclear cells. Each tissue-infiltrating repertoire was compared with the same patient's peripheral blood repertoire to measure divergence between tissue and blood T-cell populations. Three low-grade glioma patients, 7 or 8 primary glioblastoma patients and three non-glioma patients contributing non-neoplastic brain tissue were included in the paired cohort.

Overall study results and their limits: Only a very small number of CDR3 sequences turned up in both tissue and blood, a result put down to high CDR3 diversity combined with limited sampling. Group comparisons were based on small numbers of patients: three non-neoplastic, three low-grade glioma and 7 to 9 glioblastoma patients. In non-neoplastic patients, VJ-independent divergence between tissue and blood fell below expectation, whereas in all gliomas, and especially in low-grade gliomas, the divergence rose above expectation.

The iRepertoire nested amplicon-rescue multiplex PCR (arm-PCR) platform was used to amplify TCR alpha and beta CDR3 regions from RNA. For one-step reverse transcription and amplification, about 85-450 ng of tissue mRNA or PBMC total RNA was used as input. Following bead purification, Illumina adapters were added by a secondary multiplex PCR, and the libraries were gel-purified between 200 and 400 bp. Demultiplexing relied on internal 6-nucleotide barcodes carried by the libraries. The libraries were sequenced on an Illumina MiSeq using 2x220 or 2x250 nucleotide paired-end reads. Regarding the original processing steps: Paired reads were merged with FLASH 1.2.11 and aligned to the GRCh37 human genome with BWA-MEM before extracting TRA and TRB reads. An IMGT-derived reference of cassette sequences and CDR3 motifs, with pseudogenes included, was used for V and J assignment. Reads were translated in three frames, and productive CDR3s were defined by a C…FGXG motif without stop codons. Clonotypes were defined as unique combinations of V-J cassette pair and CDR3 amino acid sequence. Filtering of reads was based on Hamming distance, with the threshold set by the sequence error rate of each sample in mapped regions. TCRdb cleaned the public reads at Q25 with fastp, built clones with MiXCR and kept in-frame beta chains. Rows with a matching CDR3 protein are joined into one entry that keeps the most common DNA and genes. The V and J calls were not made by the authors but by TCRdb's processing. In this sample the table shows about 93,000 distinct CDR3 sequences, 35% to 50% of which occur a single time. The ten largest account for around two fifths of the sample.

There are many counts of this clonotype. Which antigen it targets is not known. Base qualities are not provided; no much larger clone lies one nucleotide away. Sequences SNHLY (CDR1) and FYNNEI (CDR2) are obtained from the germline V gene. Trimming costs V 4 bases and J 3 bases, and their ends lie 10 bases apart. The CDR3 contains 13 residues, cysteine and phenylalanine counted. The kept DNA is CDR3 alone, 39 bases in frame from the first base. The specimen sequenced was glioma tissue, nonneoplastic brain tissue, or PBMCs (not recorded which). Here the chain combines TRBV2 and TRBJ2-7; the D gene is possibly TRBD1, with 6 bases matching. This sequence originates from a human donor with low-grade glioma or glioblastoma, undergoing nonglioma brain surgery, or in good health (not recorded which). The bases are TGTGCCAGCAGTGGGGGGCAGGGCTACGAGCAGTACTTC. This codes for CASSGGQGYEQYF. The CDR3, completed at both ends by the reference TRBV2 and TRBJ2-7 genes, gives the full variable domain EPEVTQTPSHQVTQMGQEVILRCVPISNHLYFYWYRQILGQKVEFLVSFYNNEISEKSEIFDDQFSVERPDGSNFTLKIRSTKLEDSAMYFCASSGGQGYEQYFGPGTRLTVT.